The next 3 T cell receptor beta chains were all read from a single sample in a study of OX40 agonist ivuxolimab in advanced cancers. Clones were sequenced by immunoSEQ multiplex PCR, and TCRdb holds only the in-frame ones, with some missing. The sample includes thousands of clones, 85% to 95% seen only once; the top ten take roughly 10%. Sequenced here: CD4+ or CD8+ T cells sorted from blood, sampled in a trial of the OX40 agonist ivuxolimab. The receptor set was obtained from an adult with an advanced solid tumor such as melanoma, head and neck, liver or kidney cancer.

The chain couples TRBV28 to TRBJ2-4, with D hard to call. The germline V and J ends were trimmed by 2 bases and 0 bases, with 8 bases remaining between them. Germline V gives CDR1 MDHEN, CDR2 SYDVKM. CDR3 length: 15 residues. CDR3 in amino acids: CASSLGVLAKNIQYF. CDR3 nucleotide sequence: TGTGCCAGCAGTTTAGGAGTCCTAGCCAAAAACATTCAGTACTTC.

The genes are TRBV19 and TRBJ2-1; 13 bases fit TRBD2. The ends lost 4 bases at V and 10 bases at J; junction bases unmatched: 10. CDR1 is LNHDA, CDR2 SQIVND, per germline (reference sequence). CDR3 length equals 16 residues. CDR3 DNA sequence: TGTGCCAGTAGTACTTCCCGACTAGCGGGAGGTGGGGAGCAGTTCTTC. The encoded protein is CASSTSRLAGGGEQFF.

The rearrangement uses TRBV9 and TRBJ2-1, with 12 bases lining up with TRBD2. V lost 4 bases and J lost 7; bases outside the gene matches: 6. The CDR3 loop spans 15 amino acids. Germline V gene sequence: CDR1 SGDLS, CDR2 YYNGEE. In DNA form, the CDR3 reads TGTGCCAGCAGCCCGAGAGGACTAGCGGGAAATGAGCAGTTCTTC. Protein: CASSPRGLAGNEQFF. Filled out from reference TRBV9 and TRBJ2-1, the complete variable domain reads DSGVTQTPKHLITATGQRVTLRCSPRSGDLSVYWYQQSLDQGLQFLIQYYNGEERAKGNILERFSAQQFPDLHSELNLSSLELGDSALYFCASSPRGLAGNEQFFGPGTRLTVL.